The 5 T cell receptor beta chains in this list originate from one sample, sequenced in a study of beta chain features in type 1 diabetes. Overall study findings and caveats: Among patients with Type 1 diabetes, TCRB CDR3s were moderately but significantly shorter in every one of the four CD4+ subsets.

Expressed TCRB transcripts got sequenced, as all isolated RNA was reverse transcribed. The method was immunoSEQ multiplex PCR; TCRdb's version includes in-frame clones alone and lacks a portion of them. The profile shows roughly 24,000 clones, 55% to 70% of them singletons. These receptors are not linked to any known antigen. The sample consisted of Tregs from blood. The receptors stem from a man aged 18 to 29 with type 1 diabetes.

This clone was recorded only once. This chain connects TRBV5-6 to TRBJ2-4, with D perhaps matching TRBD2 (6 bases). The CDR3 sequence is 14 residues long. The germline CDR1 and CDR2 sequences are SGHDT and YYEEEE. Trimming removed 0 bases at V and 7 bases at J, with 11 bases between. The CDR3: CASSLGGVGNIQYF. The CDR3 DNA sequence: TGTGCCAGCAGCTTGGGGGGGGTCGGTAACATTCAGTACTTC.

This chain joins TRBV5-8 and TRBJ1-6, with TRBD1 matching 7 bases. There are 15 residues in the CDR3. V was pared by 3 bases and J by 7 bases, with 7 bases of the junction left unmatched. CDR1 SGHTS and CDR2 YDEGEE come from the germline V gene. In DNA form, the CDR3 reads TGTGCCAGCAGCTGGGGACAGACCTCCAATTCACCCCTCCACTTT. It encodes CASSWGQTSNSPLHF.

This chain connects TRBV5-1 to TRBJ2-2, with TRBD2 matching over 10 bases. Germline V gene sequence: CDR1 SGHRS, CDR2 YFSETQ. Trimming cost V 0 bases and J 1 base; bases outside gene matches: 3. This CDR3 region has 17 residues. The CDR3 DNA sequence: TGCGCCAGCAGCTTGGTAGCGGGGGGAAGGAACACCGGGGAGCTGTTTTTT. Protein product: CASSLVAGGRNTGELFF.

The chain employs TRBV7-9 and TRBJ2-1, with 9 bases fitting TRBD2. V shed 5 bases, J shed 3 bases, and the junction held 8 bases outside the gene matches. Germline V lookup: CDR1 SEHNR, CDR2 FQNEAQ (reference sequence). This CDR3 has 16 residues. This CDR3 is CASSRSGRVVYNEQFF. The CDR3 nucleotides are TGTGCCAGCAGCCGTAGCGGGAGAGTGGTCTACAATGAGCAGTTCTTC.

The chain is built from TRBV28 and TRBJ1-5; the match to TRBD1 covers 9 bases. Germline assignment: CDR1 MDHEN and CDR2 SYDVKM. The CDR3 is 14 amino acids. With 5 bases clipped from V and 6 bases from J, the junction kept 5 bases outside the gene matches. This chain's CDR3 is CASSPTGGSQPQHF. In DNA, the CDR3 is TGTGCCAGCAGTCCGACAGGGGGAAGTCAGCCCCAGCATTTT.